This is a list of T cell receptor beta chains from one sample in a study of early T cells in non-severe SARS-CoV-2 infection. One entry per CDR3 protein, called by TCRdb with MiXCR from the 5' RACE reads. The data show more than 65,000 distinct CDR3 sequences, with roughly an eighth seen just once and under 1.5% held by the top ten. Sequences were obtained from whole blood. The source is an adult who was a healthcare worker with PCR-confirmed SARS-CoV-2 infection or an uninfected control (not recorded which). Both conserved end residues are trimmed from each CDR3. The order of the fields is CDR3 protein, CDR3 length, V gene, J gene.

ASSYSMQAAGNTIY	14	TRBV6-5	TRBJ1-3
ASSAGGGNEKLF	12	TRBV7-6	TRBJ1-4
ASSISFSYNEQF	12	TRBV19	TRBJ2-1
ASSLVGGTAPYYGYT	15	TRBV7-2	TRBJ1-2
ASGLSGGFGETQY	13	TRBV12-5	TRBJ2-5
ASSTAGQGAGNEQF	14	TRBV7-8	TRBJ2-1
ASSPPGVNQPQH	12	TRBV7-6	TRBJ1-5
NGQGFGNEQF	10	TRBV29-1	TRBJ2-1
SARVGGYNEQF	11	TRBV20-1	TRBJ2-1
ASTRLREAF	9	TRBV6-2/TRBV6-3	TRBJ1-1
ASSPTSDTEAF	11	TRBV5-4	TRBJ1-1
ASIVEFQAF	9	TRBV6-6	TRBJ1-1
ASSLGLAGGYEQY	13	TRBV11-2	TRBJ2-7
ASSLGRDRANEQF	13	TRBV7-9	TRBJ2-1
SARAGRVTEAF	11	TRBV20-1	TRBJ1-1
ASSLTGPNEQF	11	TRBV5-4	TRBJ2-1
ASRPRGGYGYT	11	TRBV6-6	TRBJ1-2
ASSLDGTAAQY	11	TRBV5-1	TRBJ2-3
ASSLVTGADEKLF	13	TRBV5-1	TRBJ1-4
ASSSGPGNQPQH	12	TRBV7-9	TRBJ1-5
ASSPNGGGAF	10	TRBV28	TRBJ1-1
ASSLVRGQIGSYEQY	15	TRBV11-2	TRBJ2-7
ASSPDSGGAHQTQY	14	TRBV12-3/TRBV12-4	TRBJ2-5
ASSRLPTTDTQY	12	TRBV19	TRBJ2-3
ASSQEFGQHNSPLH	14	TRBV3-1	TRBJ1-6
ASSLMQGANTEAF	13	TRBV5-1	TRBJ1-1
ASSDAPWDRGGETQY	15	TRBV9	TRBJ2-5
ASSQGKERNTGELF	14	TRBV4-3	TRBJ2-2
SVVRDYGYT	9	TRBV29-1	TRBJ1-2